The present T cell receptor (beta chain) was sequenced within a study of cytomegalovirus exposure and HLA in healthy donors. General study findings and limits: Among immune exposure information, only CMV serostatus was available.

This clone is a singleton in its sample. Its antigen is unknown. The PCR employed 60 Vbeta primers together with 13 Jbeta primers. TCRdb keeps only in-frame clones here, not all; method: immunoSEQ multiplex PCR. The repertoire holds over 200,000 clones, with roughly 89% as singletons. What was sequenced was PBMCs. This sequence was found in a young woman in good health and CMV-seronegative.

The CDR3 loop is CASKTGTGYTF. In DNA, the CDR3 is TGTGCCAGCAAGACAGGGACTGGCTACACCTTC. The chain joins TRBV6-5 to TRBJ1-2; 7 bases map to TRBD1. The CDR3 runs 11 residues. V lost 7 bases to trimming and J lost 7 bases; unmatched junction nucleotides: 3. CDR1 is MNHEY and CDR2 is SVGAGI in the germline V gene.